Listed below are T cell receptor beta chains from one sample, sequenced in a study of human T cells and chemical hapten exposure. TCRdb re-called the 5' RACE reads with MiXCR, one entry per CDR3 protein. Of 120,000 to 150,000 distinct CDR3 sequences listed, 4.1% are singletons. The receptors originated from a female donor in good health. Both conserved end residues are part of each CDR3. The order of the fields is J gene, clone size, D gene, V gene, CDR3 protein, CDR3 DNA. A D gene is named only where the DNA matches it firmly. Clone sizes are given selectively: once, few, many, or a class where the clone is expanded.

J gene: TRBJ2-7; clone size: -; D gene: TRBD2; V gene: TRBV7-6; CDR3 protein: CASSLTGTTGGEQYF; CDR3 DNA: TGTGCCAGCAGCCTGACCGGGACGACGGGGGGCGAGCAGTACTTC
J gene: TRBJ1-2; clone size: few; D gene: -; V gene: TRBV14; CDR3 protein: CAITTGNYGYTF; CDR3 DNA: TGTGCCATTACGACGGGGAACTATGGCTACACCTTC
J gene: TRBJ1-6; clone size: many; D gene: -; V gene: TRBV7-8; CDR3 protein: CASSLEAGYYNSPLHF; CDR3 DNA: TGTGCCAGCAGCTTAGAGGCAGGGTACTATAATTCACCCCTCCACTTT
J gene: TRBJ2-7; clone size: -; D gene: -; V gene: TRBV12-3/TRBV12-4; CDR3 protein: CASSLWADEQYF; CDR3 DNA: TGTGCCAGCAGTTTATGGGCCGACGAGCAGTACTTC
J gene: TRBJ1-1; clone size: many; D gene: -; V gene: TRBV6-6; CDR3 protein: CASIRGMNTEAFF; CDR3 DNA: TGTGCCAGCATTAGGGGGATGAACACTGAAGCTTTCTTT
J gene: TRBJ1-6; clone size: many; D gene: -; V gene: TRBV28; CDR3 protein: CASTLGLFDSPLHF; CDR3 DNA: TGTGCCAGCACCTTAGGGTTATTTGATTCACCCCTCCACTTT
J gene: TRBJ1-5; clone size: many; D gene: TRBD1; V gene: TRBV6-1; CDR3 protein: CASKRQGDSQPQHF; CDR3 DNA: TGTGCCAGCAAGCGACAGGGGGATTCTCAGCCCCAGCATTTT
J gene: TRBJ2-2; clone size: many; D gene: TRBD1; V gene: TRBV5-4; CDR3 protein: CASSRDREIGELFF; CDR3 DNA: TGTGCCAGCAGCCGGGACAGGGAGATCGGGGAGCTGTTTTTT
J gene: TRBJ2-6; clone size: many; D gene: TRBD1; V gene: TRBV5-5; CDR3 protein: CASSPTGWGSGANVLTF; CDR3 DNA: TGTGCCAGCAGCCCGACAGGGTGGGGCTCTGGGGCCAACGTCCTGACTTTC
J gene: TRBJ1-6; clone size: many; D gene: -; V gene: TRBV12-3/TRBV12-4; CDR3 protein: CASRTPSVGMNSPLHF; CDR3 DNA: TGTGCCAGCAGAACCCCCTCTGTCGGTATGAATTCACCCCTCCACTTT
J gene: TRBJ2-3; clone size: many; D gene: -; V gene: TRBV7-2; CDR3 protein: CASSLVGRGLDTQYF; CDR3 DNA: TGTGCCAGCAGCTTAGTTGGGCGGGGGCTCGATACGCAGTATTTT
J gene: TRBJ2-7; clone size: many; D gene: -; V gene: TRBV4-2; CDR3 protein: CASSQVAGGSSYEQYF; CDR3 DNA: TGTGCCAGCAGCCAAGTTGCGGGCGGCAGCTCCTACGAGCAGTACTTC
J gene: TRBJ2-3; clone size: -; D gene: TRBD2; V gene: TRBV28; CDR3 protein: CASSLQGLGVPTDTQYF; CDR3 DNA: TGTGCCAGCAGTTTACAGGGACTAGGCGTGCCCACAGATACGCAGTATTTT
J gene: TRBJ1-3; clone size: many; D gene: -; V gene: TRBV6-1; CDR3 protein: CASGRGGVPGNTIYF; CDR3 DNA: TGTGCCAGCGGCCGTGGGGGGGTACCTGGAAACACCATATATTTT
J gene: TRBJ2-1; clone size: many; D gene: TRBD2; V gene: TRBV10-3; CDR3 protein: CAISEAGGAGLYNEQFF; CDR3 DNA: TGTGCCATCAGTGAAGCGGGGGGGGCCGGCCTCTACAATGAGCAGTTCTTC
J gene: TRBJ2-1; clone size: many; D gene: -; V gene: TRBV5-1; CDR3 protein: CASSITIGQEGFF; CDR3 DNA: TGCGCCAGCAGCATTACGATCGGACAGGAGGGTTTCTTC
J gene: TRBJ2-7; clone size: many; D gene: TRBD1; V gene: TRBV7-2; CDR3 protein: CASSLLGQRLSYEQYF; CDR3 DNA: TGTGCCAGCAGCTTACTGGGACAGCGACTCTCCTACGAGCAGTACTTC
J gene: TRBJ1-4; clone size: -; D gene: -; V gene: TRBV2; CDR3 protein: CASIDMRGANNEKLFF; CDR3 DNA: TGTGCCAGCATAGACATGAGAGGGGCGAACAATGAAAAACTGTTTTTT
J gene: TRBJ1-2; clone size: many; D gene: -; V gene: TRBV5-4; CDR3 protein: CASSRDNNYGYTF; CDR3 DNA: TGTGCCAGCAGCCGAGACAATAACTATGGCTACACCTTC
J gene: TRBJ1-2; clone size: -; D gene: TRBD1; V gene: TRBV12-3/TRBV12-4; CDR3 protein: CASSLGAGGGNYGYTF; CDR3 DNA: TGTGCCAGCAGTTTAGGCGCAGGGGGAGGTAACTATGGCTACACCTTC
J gene: TRBJ1-2; clone size: many; D gene: -; V gene: TRBV12-3/TRBV12-4; CDR3 protein: CASSPRQDGYTF; CDR3 DNA: TGTGCCAGCAGTCCTCGACAGGATGGCTACACCTTC
J gene: TRBJ1-2; clone size: many; D gene: -; V gene: TRBV7-2; CDR3 protein: CASSSQWGTNYGYTF; CDR3 DNA: TGTGCCAGCAGCTCCCAATGGGGGACGAACTATGGCTACACCTTC
J gene: TRBJ2-1; clone size: many; D gene: -; V gene: TRBV29-1; CDR3 protein: CSVRRTAGESHNEQFF; CDR3 DNA: TGCAGCGTTCGAAGAACGGCAGGGGAAAGCCACAATGAGCAGTTCTTC
J gene: TRBJ2-7; clone size: many; D gene: -; V gene: TRBV21-1; CDR3 protein: CASSNGHYGYEQYF; CDR3 DNA: TGTGCCAGCAGCAATGGGCACTATGGCTACGAGCAGTACTTC
J gene: TRBJ1-1; clone size: many; D gene: TRBD1; V gene: TRBV7-3; CDR3 protein: CASSPDRFSTEAFF; CDR3 DNA: TGTGCCAGCAGCCCGGACAGGTTTTCCACTGAAGCTTTCTTT
J gene: TRBJ1-4; clone size: many; D gene: -; V gene: TRBV20-1; CDR3 protein: CSARRGFIPANEKLFF; CDR3 DNA: TGCAGTGCTAGGCGGGGGTTCATTCCGGCTAATGAAAAACTGTTTTTT
J gene: TRBJ2-5; clone size: many; D gene: TRBD1; V gene: TRBV6-9; CDR3 protein: CASRTKTGGQETQYF; CDR3 DNA: TGTGCCAGCAGGACTAAAACAGGGGGCCAGGAGACCCAGTACTTC
J gene: TRBJ2-1; clone size: many; D gene: -; V gene: TRBV4-2; CDR3 protein: CASSQSPRQPSNEQFF; CDR3 DNA: TGTGCCAGCAGCCAATCCCCCCGTCAACCCTCCAATGAGCAGTTCTTC